This T cell receptor beta chain came from a study of radiotherapy plus CTLA-4 blockade in lung cancer. Study-level information: Roughly a sixth of enrolled patients responded objectively, and around 30% had disease control. General study findings and limits: Early clone dynamics of blood T cells, plus interferon-beta, reportedly predicted response best. Researchers report tumor-derived TCR clones expanding in blood after radiotherapy plus ipilimumab.

The germline V gene has CDR1 MNHEY and CDR2 SVGAGI. Trimming took off 6 bases at V and 7 bases at J, with 16 bases between the two ends. There are 14 residues in the CDR3. TCRdb's table, derived via immunoSEQ multiplex PCR, lists solely in-frame clones and lacks some. The profile covers 81,000 or so clones, with about 80% appearing a single time and roughly 0.87% taken by the ten largest. On this clone itself: Its antigen is unknown.

The sample in question was peripheral blood, obtained from a patient treated with radiotherapy plus ipilimumab. The sequence came from a human donor with non-small cell lung cancer who had stable disease on radiotherapy plus ipilimumab. The rearrangement joins TRBV6-5 to TRBJ1-5; unclear D gene. CDR3 nucleotides: TGTGCCAGCAGCCCCGGGTCGGGGATCCAGCCCCAGCATTTT. This codes for CASSPGSGIQPQHF.